The text below deals with one TCR beta chain. Its antigen remains unidentified. It has no much larger one-base neighbor in the sample; base qualities were not kept. The library was made by the immunoSEQ multiplex PCR assay. A mixture of 60 forward primers for TCR Vbeta segments and 13 reverse primers for TCR Jbeta segments was used in the multiplex PCR. The CDR3 region of rearranged TCR beta genes was amplified from genomic DNA with a multiplex PCR assay. The amplified TCR beta libraries were sequenced on the Illumina HiSeq System as 87-base-pair reads. On the study's bioinformatics: Across the 700 or so repertoires, a later analysis counted 78 million or so unique TCR beta chains, around 11 million of which were shared by at least two donors. To remove PCR and sequencing errors, raw reads were error-corrected and collapsed into unique sequences using a nearest-neighbor algorithm that merged closely related sequences. To assign V, D and J gene segments, CDR3 sequences were aligned to IMGT reference sequences. For a sequence to be retained, a match of at least six nucleotides to both a V gene segment and a J gene segment was required. Rearrangements were called productive when the CDR3 lacked stop codons and stayed in frame with V and J; all others were non-productive. Following IMGT convention, CDR3 was defined as the stretch from the second conserved V-encoded cysteine up to the conserved J-encoded phenylalanine. Sequences without an unambiguous match to a single V gene segment were excluded from the earlier analysis of 587 of the donors. An earlier analysis of 587 of the donors classified V segments as functional when productive rearrangements were above 56.7% and as segregating when the standard deviation between donors was above 5%. To diagnose cytomegalovirus status from the catalog of TCR beta chain sequences, a statistical classification framework was built. V and J gene assignment, in a later analysis, came from comparing TCR nucleotide sequences with IMGT/GENE-DB human TR gene sequences. The TCRdist pipeline was used in a later analysis to assign CDR3 sequences and most-parsimonious VDJ recombination scenarios. A later analysis defined each TCR beta chain by its CDR3 amino acid sequence plus V-gene family, and excluded reads lacking a unique V-gene family. A later analysis removed roughly 590 highly shared, low-generation-probability nucleotide sequences to deal with suspected cross-contamination and a sequencing artifact. A later analysis calculated a clonal expansion index for each public chain from normalized within-repertoire ranks of inferred template counts. In a later analysis, generation probabilities were computed with a VDJ recombination model fitted to out-of-frame rearrangements, and the resulting probabilities were checked against IGoR. A later analysis scored TCR-TCR, TCR-HLA and TCR-CMV co-occurrence with hypergeometric tests, applying a repertoire-size bias correction to TCR pairs. A later analysis estimated false discovery rates by permuting HLA or CMV assignments 20 times. In a later analysis, co-occurring TCRs were grouped with DBSCAN, and TCRdist sequence similarity was added when clustering was performed within HLA-allele-positive subsets. Repertoires with fewer than 30,000 or more than 120,000 public chains, plus five repertoires with anomalous nucleotide sharing, were excluded from co-occurrence clustering. Not all clones reach the TCRdb copy of this immuneACCESS table, which keeps in-frame sequences only. Checked studies attribute under half of the gap to unresolved V genes and leave the rest unexplained. The V and J calls and clone size were taken over from that table, and D and trimming were inferred from the DNA. The sample contains approximately 160,000 clones, roughly 78% of them found a single time. 1% of the sample is in the top ten clones.

Per the germline V gene, SGDLS is the CDR1 and YYNGEE is the CDR2. V is cut by 0 bases and J by 1 base, and the space between the germline ends is 14 bases. The CDR3 runs 16 residues from the cysteine to the phenylalanine. The read is trimmed to its CDR3 DNA, 48 bases read in frame from base 1. The cohort comprised some 700 healthy bone marrow donors. At the time of sampling, all cohort members were nominally healthy, though unrecorded immune exposures were likely present. The donor tested CMV seropositive and was one of the 289 seropositive cohort members. A peripheral blood sample was collected from each donor, and TCR beta sequencing was performed on peripheral blood mononuclear cells. Genomic DNA was extracted from the blood cell samples with the Qiagen DNeasy Blood Extraction Kit. The record originates from a study of cytomegalovirus exposure and HLA in healthy donors (dated by TCRdb to about 2017). Turning to the overall study: According to an earlier analysis of several hundred of the donors, roughly 180 million T cells yielded over 90 million unique TCR beta sequences and about 300 Gb of sequence data. Of the roughly 390 genotyped donors, over 70% fell in the genetic ancestry cluster associated with self-reported Caucasian donors. An early release that covered about 600 HLA-typed donors contained around 300 gigabases of sequencing data and 85 million to 100 million unique TCR sequences. Because of strong linkage in the cohort, roughly five DR-DQ haplotypes were treated as single units for association and clustering. Along with the approximately 670-subject first cohort, a separate validation cohort of 120 different subjects was used. To study patterns of TCR occurrence, a later analysis re-analyzed previously published TCR beta repertoires from 650 to 750 donors and added high-resolution HLA genotyping. Every repertoire in the discovery cohort had been generated on one and the same sequencing platform. The later analysis used no new phenotypic data to find candidate immune exposures, relying instead on TCR beta sequences and their occurrence across donors. Typing coverage varied by locus: roughly 620-640 donors for A, B, C, DRB1 and DQB1; around 560 for DQA1; some 610 for DPA1; more than 450 for DPB1. Class I and class II HLA loci were covered by the typing at four-digit resolution. Donor age, sex, ethnicity and CMV serostatus were collected together with the repertoire data. The study profiled the T cell repertoires of more than 500 subjects by immunosequencing and related them to cytomegalovirus serostatus. An earlier analysis of approximately 630 of the donors applied high-throughput TCR beta sequencing to assess whether each TCR beta V gene segment acted as functional or pseudogenic. High-throughput TCR immunosequencing, statistical association of individual TCRs with disease status, and machine learning were combined to predict cytomegalovirus infection status. A later genetic analysis used genome-wide SNP genotypes for about 55% of the 666 donors, treating that subset as a discovery cohort. The study was designed to test whether signatures of past pathogen exposure could be identified by cataloging public T cell receptors. Across approximately 400 genotyped donors of the cohort, an average of about 240,000 unique TCR beta nucleotide sequences per donor were sequenced, and about a sixth of those sequences were non-productive.

Points the paper makes about the study in general: A further reported finding was that TCR beta sequences accurately predicted the HLA-A and HLA-B alleles for most subjects in the first cohort. In a later genetic analysis, a missense DCLRE1C variant was associated with V-gene and J-gene trimming of TCR beta chains, and the association was replicated in an independent cohort. The study listed 164 TCR beta chains as associated with cytomegalovirus. The only immune exposure information available for the cohort was CMV serostatus. In a later genetic analysis, fewer N-insertions in productive TCRs were reported among donors in an Asian-associated ancestry cluster than the roughly 700-donor mean. Only TCR beta chains were sequenced in this cohort, and the absence of alpha or paired-chain data limited detectable features. A cluster of highly shared sequence variants was judged likely to be a technical artifact of the sequencing pipeline. Because HLA typing was unavailable for some donors at each locus, only the typed subset was used in association tests. The classifier was reported to diagnose cytomegalovirus status with high specificity and sensitivity in both the original and validation cohorts. Several of the top co-occurrence clusters appeared to be linked to parvovirus B19, influenza, CMV and Epstein-Barr virus, according to a later analysis. In a later analysis, around 17,000 TCR beta sequences were associated with specific HLA alleles at a false discovery rate of 0.05. Compared with equally common non-associated chains, HLA-associated TCR beta chains in a later analysis were more clonally expanded and had lower generation probabilities. Linkage disequilibrium might explain the correlated functional status among segregating V segments, but an unknown experimental factor could not be ruled out. Broadly in line with IMGT annotations, most TCR beta V segments showed up in productive rearrangements about 87% or about 30% of the time in an earlier analysis of 587 of the donors. Most CMV-associated TCR beta chains appeared to be HLA-restricted in a later analysis, and the HLA associations seemed to be driven largely by CMV exposure. Most TCR sequences were observed very rarely across donors, whereas some public TCRs were present in many individuals. Assigning TCR associations to individual alleles was difficult when HLA alleles, especially DR and DQ, strongly co-occurred. Roughly uniform sequencing depth across donors was assumed in presence/absence analyses, although this assumption may not hold. Because counts were too low, seventeen rarely observed V segments, including chromosome 9 orphons, were excluded from the earlier analysis of some 540 of the donors. The 87-base-pair reads could not distinguish some IMGT-functional V segments, including TRBV6-2 and TRBV6-3, so those segments were excluded. In a later analysis, TCR association rates were found to vary across HLA loci, with the most associated TCRs seen for DRB1 alleles and the fewest for HLA-C alleles. The authors suggested that the approach could potentially be generalized to other disease states and immunological phenotypes. In vitro tests confirmed that three of the cytomegalovirus-associated TCR beta chains recognize cytomegalovirus antigens.

The chain is made from TRBV9 and TRBJ2-7, with the identity of the D gene unclear. The TCR comes from a woman in her forties or fifties in good health and CMV-seropositive. Sequenced sample: PBMCs. CDR3 region: CASSVAGSSISYEQYF. The base sequence is TGTGCCAGCAGCGTAGCTGGTTCTAGTATATCCTACGAGCAGTACTTC.